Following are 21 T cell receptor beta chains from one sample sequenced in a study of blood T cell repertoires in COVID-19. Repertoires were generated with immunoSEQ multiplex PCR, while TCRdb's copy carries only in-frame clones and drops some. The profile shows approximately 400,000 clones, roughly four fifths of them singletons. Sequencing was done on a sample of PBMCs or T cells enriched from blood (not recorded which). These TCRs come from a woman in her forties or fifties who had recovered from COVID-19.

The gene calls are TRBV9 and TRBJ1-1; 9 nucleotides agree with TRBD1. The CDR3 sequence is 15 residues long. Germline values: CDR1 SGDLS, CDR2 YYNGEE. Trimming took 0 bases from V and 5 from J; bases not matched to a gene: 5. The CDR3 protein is CASSVGTGVGTEAFF. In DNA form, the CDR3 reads TGTGCCAGCAGCGTAGGGACAGGGGTAGGGACTGAAGCTTTCTTT.

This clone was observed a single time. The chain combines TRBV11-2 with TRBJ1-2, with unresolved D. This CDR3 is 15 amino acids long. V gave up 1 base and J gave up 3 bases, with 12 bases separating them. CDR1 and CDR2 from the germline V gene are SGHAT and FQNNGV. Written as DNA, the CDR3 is TGTGCCAGCAGCTTAGTGGGCAGACGTTACTATGGCTACACCTTC. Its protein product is CASSLVGRRYYGYTF.

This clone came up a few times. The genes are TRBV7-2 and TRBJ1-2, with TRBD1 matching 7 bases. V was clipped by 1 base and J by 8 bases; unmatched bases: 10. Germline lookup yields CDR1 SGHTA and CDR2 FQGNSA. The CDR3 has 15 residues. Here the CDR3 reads CASSLGVEGGWGYTF. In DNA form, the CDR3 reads TGTGCCAGCAGCTTAGGAGTCGAAGGGGGCTGGGGCTACACCTTC.

The CDR3 nucleotides read TGTGCCAGCAGCTTGGGTGACAGGGGCGGGGGCAAGACCCAGTACTTC. Translation: CASSLGDRGGGKTQYF. The V call is TRBV5-4, the J call TRBJ2-5; D is possibly TRBD1 (8 bases). Trimming pared 0 bases from V and 6 bases from J, leaving 18 bases between. CDR1 SGHNT and CDR2 YYREEE come from the germline V gene (reference sequence). The CDR3 is made up of 16 amino acids.

The DNA for the CDR3 is TGTGCCGCGTCTCGCGCTGAATATGGCTACACCTTC. As protein: CAASRAEYGYTF. J is TRBJ1-2 and V is TRBV6-6; no definite D call. This CDR3 is built from 12 residues. Looked up from germline, CDR1 is MNHNY and CDR2 is SVGAGI (reference sequence). V lost 11 bases and J lost 5, with 15 bases in between.

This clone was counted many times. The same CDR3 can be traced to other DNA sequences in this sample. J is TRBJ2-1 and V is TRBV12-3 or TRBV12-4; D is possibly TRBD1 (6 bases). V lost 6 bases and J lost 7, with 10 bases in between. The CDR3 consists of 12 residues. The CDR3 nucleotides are TGTGCCAGCAGCCCCGGACAGAATGAGCAGTTCTTC. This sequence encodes CASSPGQNEQFF.

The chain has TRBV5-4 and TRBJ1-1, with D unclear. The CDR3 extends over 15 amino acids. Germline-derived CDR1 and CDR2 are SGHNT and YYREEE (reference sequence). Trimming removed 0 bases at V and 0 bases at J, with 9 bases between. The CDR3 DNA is TGTGCCAGCAGCTTGGACCGTCAGTTGAACACTGAAGCTTTCTTT. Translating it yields CASSLDRQLNTEAFF. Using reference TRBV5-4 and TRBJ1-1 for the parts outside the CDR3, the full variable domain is ETGVTQSPTHLIKTRGQQVTLRCSSQSGHNTVSWYQQALGQGPQFIFQYYREEENGRGNFPPRFSGLQFPNYSSELNVNALELDDSALYLCASSLDRQLNTEAFFGQGTRLTVV.

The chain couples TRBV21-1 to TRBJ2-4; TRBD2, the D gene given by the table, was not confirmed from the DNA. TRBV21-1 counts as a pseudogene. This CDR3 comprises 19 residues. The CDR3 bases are TGTGCCAGCAGCAAAACCGGGACTAGCGGGGGGGAGAAAGAGGACATTCAGTACTTC. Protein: CASSKTGTSGGEKEDIQYF.

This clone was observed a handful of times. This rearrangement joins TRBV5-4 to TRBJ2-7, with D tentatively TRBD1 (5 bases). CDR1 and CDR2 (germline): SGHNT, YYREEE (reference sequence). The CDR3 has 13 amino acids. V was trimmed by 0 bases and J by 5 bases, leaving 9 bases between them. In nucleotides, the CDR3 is TGTGCCAGCAGCTTGGCCAGGGAAGACGAGCAGTACTTC. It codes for CASSLAREDEQYF.

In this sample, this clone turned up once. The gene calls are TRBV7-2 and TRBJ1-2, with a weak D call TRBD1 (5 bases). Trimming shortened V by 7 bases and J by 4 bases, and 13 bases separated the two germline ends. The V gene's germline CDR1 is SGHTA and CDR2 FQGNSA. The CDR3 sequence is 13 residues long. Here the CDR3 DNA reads TGTGCCAGCACCCTCAGGGCAGGCTATGGCTACACCTTC. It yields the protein CASTLRAGYGYTF.

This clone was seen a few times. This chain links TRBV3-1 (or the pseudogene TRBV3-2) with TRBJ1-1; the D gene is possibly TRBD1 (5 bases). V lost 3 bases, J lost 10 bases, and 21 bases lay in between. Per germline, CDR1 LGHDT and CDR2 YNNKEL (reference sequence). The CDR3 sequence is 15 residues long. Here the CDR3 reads CASSQKSQGTFAAFF. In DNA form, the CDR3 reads TGTGCCAGCAGCCAGAAGTCGCAGGGCACCTTTGCAGCTTTCTTT.

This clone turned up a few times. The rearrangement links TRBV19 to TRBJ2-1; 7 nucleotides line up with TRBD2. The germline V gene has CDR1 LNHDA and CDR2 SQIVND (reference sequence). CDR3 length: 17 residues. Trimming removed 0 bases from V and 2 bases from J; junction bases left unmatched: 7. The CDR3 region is CASSIDLSSGTYNEQFF. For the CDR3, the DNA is TGTGCCAGTAGTATAGATCTCTCCAGCGGGACCTACAATGAGCAGTTCTTC.

In DNA form, the CDR3 reads TGTGCCAGCAGTTTATTCAGGGGAACCCCCTACGAGCAGTACTTC. This codes for CASSLFRGTPYEQYF. The J gene is TRBJ2-7, the V gene TRBV28; D might be TRBD1 (6 bases). The CDR3 is made up of 15 amino acids. The V and J ends lost 1 base and 2 bases respectively, with 12 bases between them. Germline V gives CDR1 MDHEN, CDR2 SYDVKM.

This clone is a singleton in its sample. CDR3 sequence: CASSLPGGAAGNTIYF. The DNA of the CDR3 is TGTGCCAGCAGCTTGCCAGGGGGCGCCGCCGGAAACACCATATATTTT. The chain carries TRBV9 and TRBJ1-3; 8 bases map to TRBD1. This CDR3 spans 16 amino acids. Germline values: CDR1 SGDLS, CDR2 YYNGEE. The ends lost 4 bases at V and 4 bases at J; junction bases unmatched: 10.

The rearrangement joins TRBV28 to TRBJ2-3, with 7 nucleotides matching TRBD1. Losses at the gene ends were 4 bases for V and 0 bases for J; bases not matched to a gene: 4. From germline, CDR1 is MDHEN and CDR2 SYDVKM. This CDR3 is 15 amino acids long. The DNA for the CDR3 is TGTGCCAGCAGTTGGGACAGCGGTAGCACAGATACGCAGTATTTT. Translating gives CASSWDSGSTDTQYF. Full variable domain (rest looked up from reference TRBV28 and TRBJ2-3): DVKVTQSSRYLVKRTGEKVFLECVQDMDHENMFWYRQDPGLGLRLIYFSYDVKMKEKGDIPEGYSVSREKKERFSLILESASTNQTSMYLCASSWDSGSTDTQYFGPGTRLTVL.

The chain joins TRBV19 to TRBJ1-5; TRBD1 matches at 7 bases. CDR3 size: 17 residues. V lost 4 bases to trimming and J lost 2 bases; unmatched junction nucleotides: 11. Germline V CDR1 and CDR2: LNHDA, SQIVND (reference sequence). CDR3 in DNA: TGTGCCAGTAGTACACCACAGGGGTATTCGGGCAATCAGCCCCAGCATTTT. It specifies CASSTPQGYSGNQPQHF.

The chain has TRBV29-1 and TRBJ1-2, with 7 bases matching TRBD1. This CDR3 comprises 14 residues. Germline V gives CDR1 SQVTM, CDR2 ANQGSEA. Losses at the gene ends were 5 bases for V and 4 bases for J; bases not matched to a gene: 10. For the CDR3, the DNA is TGCAGCGTTAAGGTCCGGGACAGTATCTATGGCTACACCTTC. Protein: CSVKVRDSIYGYTF.

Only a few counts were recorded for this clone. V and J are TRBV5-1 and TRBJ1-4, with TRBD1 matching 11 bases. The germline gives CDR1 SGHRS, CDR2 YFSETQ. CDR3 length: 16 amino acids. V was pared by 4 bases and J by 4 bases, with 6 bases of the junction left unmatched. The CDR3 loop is CASSVKDRGRNEKLFF. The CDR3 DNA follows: TGCGCCAGCAGCGTGAAGGACAGGGGGCGTAATGAAAAACTGTTTTTT. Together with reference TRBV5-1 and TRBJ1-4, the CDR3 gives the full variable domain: KAGVTQTPRYLIKTRGQQVTLSCSPISGHRSVSWYQQTPGQGLQFLFEYFSETQRNKGNFPGRFSGRQFSNSRSEMNVSTLELGDSALYLCASSVKDRGRNEKLFFGSGTQLSVL.

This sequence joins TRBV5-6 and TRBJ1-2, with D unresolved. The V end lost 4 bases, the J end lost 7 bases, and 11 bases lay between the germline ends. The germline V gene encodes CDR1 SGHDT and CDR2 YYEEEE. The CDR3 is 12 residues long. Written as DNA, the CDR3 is TGTGCCAGCAGCACAGAAATTTCTGGCTACACCTTC. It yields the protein CASSTEISGYTF. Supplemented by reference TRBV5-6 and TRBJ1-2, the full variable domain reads DAGVTQSPTHLIKTRGQQVTLRCSPKSGHDTVSWYQQALGQGPQFIFQYYEEEERQRGNFPDRFSGHQFPNYSSELNVNALLLGDSALYLCASSTEISGYTFGSGTRLTVV.

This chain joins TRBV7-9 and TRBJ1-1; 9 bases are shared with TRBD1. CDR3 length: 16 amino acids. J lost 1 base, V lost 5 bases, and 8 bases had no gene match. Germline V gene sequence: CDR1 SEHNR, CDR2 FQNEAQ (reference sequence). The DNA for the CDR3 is TGTGCCAGCAGCGAAGGACAGGGGCCATCGAACACTGAAGCTTTCTTT. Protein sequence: CASSEGQGPSNTEAFF.

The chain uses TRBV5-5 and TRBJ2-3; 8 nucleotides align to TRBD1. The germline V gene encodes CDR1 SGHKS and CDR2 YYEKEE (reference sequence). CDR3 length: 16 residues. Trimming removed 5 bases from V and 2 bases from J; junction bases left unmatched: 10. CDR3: CASRLYGTGHTDTQYF. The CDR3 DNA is TGTGCCAGCAGACTTTACGGGACAGGACACACAGATACGCAGTATTTT.